The 15 T cell receptor beta chains below were found in one sample sequenced in a study of T cells in Graves' hyperthyroidism and ophthalmopathy. Researchers took RNA transcripts and amplified the TCR beta CDR3 regions from them. The HTBI primer set served for first-round RT-PCR of the TCR CDR3. TCRdb called the multiplex PCR reads again in MiXCR, with one record for every CDR3 protein. The table records about 270,000 distinct CDR3 sequences, around a quarter of them present only once. The source material was blood. The source of these receptors is a man aged 35-49 years with Graves' hyperthyroidism that later progressed to Graves' ophthalmopathy.

Many counts were recorded for this clonotype. This chain uses TRBV11-2 with TRBJ1-1; D is ambiguous. The CDR3 totals 16 residues. V lost 5 bases and J lost 5, with 21 bases in between. Germline lookup yields CDR1 SGHAT and CDR2 FQNNGV. The CDR3 protein is CASSPSRSWAVTEAFF. The CDR3 nucleotides read TGTGCCAGCAGCCCGTCCAGGTCGTGGGCTGTTACTGAAGCTTTCTTT.

The V gene is TRBV7-2, the J gene TRBJ2-7, with 8 bases fitting TRBD2. CDR1 is SGHTA and CDR2 is FQGNSA in the germline V gene. The V and J ends lost 4 bases and 6 bases, in that order; junction bases with no gene match: 2. The CDR3 is made up of 12 amino acids. CDR3 coding DNA: TGTGCCAGCAGCTCCACTAGCGGCGAGCAGTACTTC. It codes for CASSSTSGEQYF.

The J gene is TRBJ2-7, the V gene TRBV6-2 or TRBV6-3, with D unresolved. The CDR3 sequence is 12 residues long. The germline gives CDR1 MNHEY, CDR2 SVGEGT. Trimming took off 0 bases at V and 6 bases at J, with 6 bases between the two ends. The CDR3 DNA reads TGTGCCAGCAGTTACTCGAGTCGCGAGCAGTACTTC. This codes for CASSYSSREQYF.

This clonotype was counted at least ten times. The rearrangement joins TRBV7-3 to TRBJ1-2; D is unresolved. Between the trimmed V and J ends, which lost 7 bases and 12 bases, there was a span of 6 bases. The germline gives CDR1 SGHTA, CDR2 FQGTGA. CDR3 length: 8 residues. As DNA, the CDR3 is TGTGCCAGCACCTTGAACACCTTC. Amino acid sequence: CASTLNTF.

This clonotype was recorded at least ten times. The rearrangement uses TRBV6-1 and TRBJ1-2, with 7 bases fitting TRBD1. The CDR3 totals 15 residues. Germline CDR1 is MNHNS and CDR2 is SASEGT. J lost 4 bases, V lost 5 bases, and 10 bases had no gene match. The CDR3 region is CASSTTLTGIYGYTF. DNA for the CDR3: TGTGCCAGCAGTACAACCTTGACAGGGATCTATGGCTACACCTTC.

The rearrangement joins TRBV24-1 to TRBJ1-2, with a tentative D call TRBD1 (5 bases). The ends were cut back, 0 bases at V and 6 bases at J, with 13 bases in the middle. CDR1 is KGHDR, CDR2 SFDVKD, per germline. The CDR3 spans 15 residues. This CDR3 reads CATSDLHTGTHGYTF. The CDR3, as DNA: TGTGCCACCAGTGATTTGCACACCGGGACTCATGGCTACACCTTC.

This clonotype has at least ten counts. The chain uses TRBV28 and TRBJ2-4, with unresolved D. Trimming stripped 10 bases from V and 2 bases from J, with 15 bases between. This CDR3 is 14 amino acids long. Per the germline V gene, CDR1 is MDHEN and CDR2 is SYDVKM. Here the CDR3 DNA reads TGTGCCACCCAGCCCCACCAGCCCAAAAACATTCAGTACTTC. This encodes CATQPHQPKNIQYF.

This clonotype has a count of ten or more. The V and J genes are TRBV2 and TRBJ2-7, with 10 bases identical to TRBD2. The CDR3 runs to 14 residues. Germline CDR1 and CDR2: SNHLY and FYNNEI. Trimming cost V 4 bases and J 4 bases; bases outside gene matches: 4. The CDR3 coding sequence is TGTGCCAGCAGTGTCCTAGCGGGAGAGTACGAGCAGTACTTC. It codes for CASSVLAGEYEQYF.

The V gene is TRBV6-1, the J gene TRBJ1-2; D is possibly TRBD1 (5 bases). Looked up from germline, CDR1 is MNHNS and CDR2 is SASEGT. V lost 6 bases to trimming and J lost 6 bases, with 14 bases between them. The CDR3 totals 13 residues. CDR3 nucleotides: TGTGCCAGCAGGATCCGGGACGAGGATGGCTACACCTTC. Its translation is CASRIRDEDGYTF.

This clonotype has ten or more counts. V gene TRBV12-5 combines with J gene TRBJ1-2; D is unresolved. The CDR3 covers 14 residues. In germline, CDR1 is LGHNT, CDR2 FRNRAP. V lost 6 bases, J lost 5 bases, and 16 bases lay in between. CDR3: CASGIPPLYYGYTF. CDR3 DNA sequence: TGTGCTAGTGGAATCCCTCCTCTTTATTATGGCTACACCTTC.

The chain carries TRBV12-3 or TRBV12-4 and TRBJ1-5; 8 nucleotides match TRBD1. Germline trimming cut 6 bases from V and 4 bases from J; bases unmatched to any gene: 5. The CDR3 covers 14 residues. CDR3 region: CASRIGTGNQPQHF. Written as DNA, the CDR3 is TGTGCCAGCAGGATAGGGACAGGTAATCAGCCCCAGCATTTT.

This chain joins TRBV7-8 and TRBJ2-7; the match to TRBD1 covers 7 bases. The CDR3 is 14 residues long. Per the germline V gene, CDR1 is SGHVS and CDR2 is FQNEAQ. V dropped 4 bases and J dropped 2; count of bases not matched to a gene: 5. The CDR3 region is CASSSQGDPYEQYF. The CDR3 nucleotides read TGTGCCAGCAGCTCGCAGGGGGACCCCTACGAGCAGTACTTC.

This clonotype was detected ten times or more. The chain links TRBV20-1 to TRBJ2-7; 9 nucleotides line up with TRBD1. The V gene's germline CDR1 is DFQATT and CDR2 SNEGSKA (reference sequence). The CDR3 spans 14 residues. Germline trimming cut 0 bases from V and 3 bases from J; bases unmatched to any gene: 3. The CDR3 protein is CSAREGTGLYEQYF. The CDR3 bases are TGCAGTGCTAGAGAAGGGACAGGGCTCTACGAGCAGTACTTC.

This clonotype occurred many times. The chain combines TRBV12-3 or TRBV12-4 with TRBJ1-2; no clear D. This CDR3 has 13 residues. V lost 6 bases, J lost 6 bases, and 14 bases lay in between. Written as DNA, the CDR3 is TGTGCCAGCAGCCGACGGAACTACGATGGCTACACCTTC. This codes for CASSRRNYDGYTF.

This clonotype appeared many times. V and J are TRBV25-1 and TRBJ1-2; 7 bases fit TRBD1. The ends lost 2 bases at V and 0 bases at J; junction bases unmatched: 3. CDR1 is MGHDK, CDR2 SYGVNS, per germline. The CDR3 is 15 amino acids. The CDR3 here is CASSEAGQPNYGYTF. The CDR3 DNA follows: TGTGCCAGCAGTGAAGCGGGACAGCCTAACTATGGCTACACCTTC.